A selection of T cell receptor beta chains follows, all from one sample in a study of cytomegalovirus exposure and HLA in healthy donors. Libraries were prepared by immunoSEQ multiplex PCR; TCRdb keeps only in-frame clonotypes and omits some of them. Altogether some 160,000 clones are present, 60% to 80% being singletons, with the ten largest covering around 1.5%. The sequenced sample consisted of PBMCs. The receptors originated from a woman aged 30 to 39 in good health and CMV-seronegative. Each CDR3 is given with its conserved first and last residue. D genes are given only for firm matches. Clone size is not always given. Where it is, it says once, few, many or a class for expanded clones.

D gene	clone size	V gene	J gene	CDR3 DNA	CDR3 protein
.	.	TRBV6-5	TRBJ2-7	TGTGCCAGCAGCAATCTAGCGAAGAGCTCCTACGAGCAGTACTTC	CASSNLAKSSYEQYF
TRBD2	.	TRBV4-2	TRBJ2-6	TGTGCCAGCAGCCTCGGGACTAGCGGGGGGGATGGGGCCAACGTCCTGACTTTC	CASSLGTSGGDGANVLTF
.	.	TRBV27	TRBJ1-5	TGTGCCAGCAGTTTTCGAGGGCGTCAGCCCCAGCATTTT	CASSFRGRQPQHF
TRBD1	.	TRBV5-1	TRBJ1-5	TGCGCCAGCAGCTTGGACGGGACAGTAAGTCAGCCCCAGCATTTT	CASSLDGTVSQPQHF
.	once	TRBV5-1	TRBJ1-2	TGCGCCAGCAGCTTAGACAGCGCTAACTATGGCTACACCTTC	CASSLDSANYGYTF
.	.	TRBV7-7	TRBJ1-4	TGTGCCAGCAGCCCAGGGCCGTCTGCTAATGAAAAACTGTTTTTT	CASSPGPSANEKLFF
.	.	TRBV28	TRBJ2-7	TGTGCCAGCAGGGATACAGTAGAGCAGTACTTC	CASRDTVEQYF
.	.	TRBV7-2	TRBJ1-2	TGTGCCAGCAGCTCCAAGACAGCTAACTATGGCTACACCTTC	CASSSKTANYGYTF
TRBD2	once	TRBV19	TRBJ2-7	TGTGCCAGTAGTAACCGCGGGGGTACCTACGAGCAGTACTTC	CASSNRGGTYEQYF
TRBD1	.	TRBV7-2	TRBJ1-5	TGTGCCAGCAGCTTACAGGGGGTCTATGATCAGCCCCAGCATTTT	CASSLQGVYDQPQHF
.	.	TRBV28	TRBJ2-7	TGTGCCAGCAGTTTACAGGGGTCCGCGTACGAGCAGTACTTC	CASSLQGSAYEQYF
TRBD1	.	TRBV27	TRBJ1-6	TGTGCCAGCAGTTATAGACAGGGTATTATCTCCTATAATTCACCCCTCCACTTT	CASSYRQGIISYNSPLHF
TRBD2	.	TRBV5-8	TRBJ2-1	TGTGCCAGCAGCCTGCCGGGACTAGCGGGCGGGAATGAGCAGTTCTTC	CASSLPGLAGGNEQFF
.	.	TRBV29-1	TRBJ1-4	TGCAGCGTAAGAGACACAGGGAAGGATGAAAAACTGTTTTTT	CSVRDTGKDEKLFF
.	.	TRBV7-3	TRBJ1-6	TGTGCCAGCAGCTTAAGTGGAGTCTCCTATAATTCACCCCTCCACTTT	CASSLSGVSYNSPLHF
TRBD1	.	TRBV19	TRBJ1-2	TGTGCCAGTAGTAGGAAAACAGGGACAGATGGCTACACCTTC	CASSRKTGTDGYTF
.	once	TRBV28	TRBJ1-5	TGTGCCAGCAGTGCCCCCGGGACATCCCAACAGCCCCAGCATTTT	CASSAPGTSQQPQHF
TRBD1	.	TRBV6-1	TRBJ2-5	TGTGCCAGCAGTCCGGGACAGGTACTGGAGACCCAGTACTTC	CASSPGQVLETQYF
.	.	TRBV28	TRBJ2-3	TGTGCCAGCAGTTCTCAGGGGCAGGGTAGAGATACGCAGTATTTT	CASSSQGQGRDTQYF
TRBD1	.	TRBV7-9	TRBJ2-5	TGTGCCAGCAGCGGGGGACAGGGGGACCAAGAGACCCAGTACTTC	CASSGGQGDQETQYF
TRBD1	.	TRBV27	TRBJ1-1	TGTGCCAGCAGTTTAGGTGGGGGACAGGGATACACTGAAGCTTTCTTT	CASSLGGGQGYTEAFF
.	.	TRBV5-8	TRBJ1-4	TGTGCCAGCAGCTTGGAAGGGAAGGGGGAAAAACTGTTTTTT	CASSLEGKGEKLFF
.	.	TRBV5-1	TRBJ2-3	TGCGCCAGCAACGCAGGGGTCACAGATACGCAGTATTTT	CASNAGVTDTQYF
.	.	TRBV28	TRBJ1-6	TGTGCCAGCAGTTCCACTGAGGGTGTTTCACCCCTCCACTTT	CASSSTEGVSPLHF
TRBD1	.	TRBV5-4	TRBJ2-3	TGTGCCAGCAGCGCACAACAGGGGACCCTAGGGGATACGCAGTATTTT	CASSAQQGTLGDTQYF
TRBD2	.	TRBV6-6	TRBJ2-3	TGTGCCAGCAGTTACTCGAGCGGGGGCGGGGATACGCAGTATTTT	CASSYSSGGGDTQYF
TRBD1	.	TRBV7-2	TRBJ1-2	TGTGCCAGCACAGAGGACAGGGCCTATGGCTACACCTTC	CASTEDRAYGYTF
.	.	TRBV5-6	TRBJ1-4	TGTGCCAGCAGCTTGGAGGGGCTGGGGGAAAAACTGTTTTTT	CASSLEGLGEKLFF
TRBD2	.	TRBV18	TRBJ2-3	TGTGCCAGCTCACCATGGGGGGGAACGGGCACAGATACGCAGTATTTT	CASSPWGGTGTDTQYF
.	.	TRBV6-1	TRBJ1-4	TGTGCCGCCTGGGGGGGAGGGAGTGAAAAACTGTTTTTT	CAAWGGGSEKLFF